This T cell receptor (beta chain) comes out of a study of T-cell reconstitution after alpha-beta-depleted transplantation in children. Preparing the TCRbeta library involved the use of unique molecular identifiers. TCRdb processed the PCR reads anew with MiXCR; each CDR3 protein has one entry. This repertoire shows 200,000 to 250,000 distinct CDR3 sequences, under 30% found once; its top ten account for about 5%. Per germline, CDR1 MNHEY and CDR2 SMNVEV (reference sequence). V gave up 6 bases and J gave up 3 bases; unmatched junction bases: 12. The CDR3 consists of 16 residues. The source of this sequence is a female patient aged 2-10 years who had a stem cell transplant for congenital amegakaryocytic thrombocytopenia, so the T cells may come from the graft donor. This material consisted of PBMCs, mostly from graft donor cells, taken 360 days after TCRalphabeta/CD19-depleted stem cell transplant. This chain uses TRBV27 with TRBJ1-1; 8 positions match TRBD1. The CDR3 region is CASRSGFRGRDTEAFF. CDR3 in DNA: TGTGCCAGCAGAAGCGGCTTCAGGGGGCGGGACACTGAAGCTTTCTTT.